The 21 T cell receptor beta chains given below trace back to one sample, sequenced in a study of cytomegalovirus exposure and HLA in healthy donors. PCR amplification relied on 60 Vbeta primers (plus 13 Jbeta primers). The method was immunoSEQ multiplex PCR; TCRdb's version includes in-frame clones alone and lacks a portion of them. The specimen's table records approximately 120,000 clones. Sequenced sample: PBMCs. Receptor source: a woman aged 55-69 years in good health and CMV-seronegative.

As DNA, the CDR3 is TGTGCCAGCAGCCCCCTGGAGAAGACCCAGTACTTC. Translated: CASSPLEKTQYF. The rearrangement joins TRBV11-2 to TRBJ2-5; D remains unclear. CDR1 and CDR2 from the germline V gene are SGHAT and FQNNGV. The CDR3 runs 12 residues. Trimming cost V 5 bases and J 6 bases, with 10 bases left between them.

The V gene is TRBV14, the J gene TRBJ1-2; tentatively, D is TRBD1 (6 bases). CDR1 SGHDN and CDR2 FVKESK come from the germline V gene. The CDR3 has 13 amino acids. V lost 4 bases and J 6 bases, leaving 12 bases between the germline ends. The chain's CDR3 is CASSPQGDHGYTF. In nucleotides, the CDR3 is TGTGCCAGCAGCCCACAGGGAGATCATGGCTACACCTTC.

This chain uses TRBV7-8 with TRBJ1-2; perhaps TRBD1 as D (5 bases). Germline CDR1 reads SGHVS; CDR2 reads FQNEAQ. V shed 5 bases and J shed 5 bases, with 15 bases lying between them. The CDR3 sequence is 14 residues long. CDR3: CASSLRRGAYGYTF. The DNA of the CDR3 is TGTGCCAGCAGCCTTCGGAGGGGTGCTTATGGCTACACCTTC.

The gene calls are TRBV7-9 and TRBJ1-2; D unclear. The CDR3 runs to 13 residues. CDR1 and CDR2 (germline): SEHNR, FQNEAQ (reference sequence). V was trimmed by 2 bases and J by 6 bases, leaving 10 bases between them. Here the CDR3 DNA reads TGTGCCAGCAGCTTAAATCAACCAGATGGCTACACCTTC. Residues: CASSLNQPDGYTF.

V and J are TRBV7-2 and TRBJ2-3; D might be TRBD2 (6 bases). Germline-derived CDR1 and CDR2 are SGHTA and FQGNSA. CDR3 length: 13 residues. Deletions cut 5 bases from V and 7 bases from J, with 13 bases between. CDR3 protein: CASSPRAGNTQYF. In DNA, the CDR3 is TGTGCCAGCAGCCCCAGGGCGGGGAATACGCAGTATTTT.

The CDR3 loop reads CATNSRGYNEQFF. For the CDR3, the DNA is TGTGCCACTAATTCCAGGGGCTACAATGAGCAGTTCTTC. V and J are TRBV6-4 and TRBJ2-1, with D possibly matching TRBD1 (6 bases). The CDR3 sequence is 13 residues long. The ends were cut back, 10 bases at V and 3 bases at J, with 13 bases in the middle. The V gene's germline CDR1 is MRHNA and CDR2 SNTAGT.

The chain is built from TRBV19 and TRBJ2-7; no clear D. Between the trimmed V and J ends, which lost 5 bases and 4 bases, there was a span of 12 bases. The CDR3 spans 13 residues. Germline loops: CDR1 LNHDA, CDR2 SQIVND (reference sequence). In nucleotides, the CDR3 is TGTGCCAGTAGTTTGGCCTTAAATTACGAGCAGTACTTC. Encoded protein: CASSLALNYEQYF.

The chain recombines TRBV5-6 with TRBJ2-3, with TRBD2 identical over 9 bases. Per the germline V gene, CDR1 is SGHDT and CDR2 is YYEEEE. V shed 2 bases and J 6 bases; nucleotides not matched to a gene: 10. CDR3 length: 16 residues. The CDR3 nucleotides are TGTGCCAGCAGCTTTAATCGCGGGGGGGCAACGGATACGCAGTATTTT. Translation gives CASSFNRGGATDTQYF.

V usage is TRBV19 and J usage is TRBJ2-2, with 10 nucleotides matching TRBD2. Germline V gives CDR1 LNHDA, CDR2 SQIVND (reference sequence). The ends lost 5 bases at V and 6 bases at J; junction bases unmatched: 9. The CDR3 consists of 16 residues. The CDR3 DNA reads as TGTGCCAGTAGTTTAACCGAGCGGGGGGGCCCCGGGGAGCTGTTTTTT. Its translation is CASSLTERGGPGELFF.

The chain recombines TRBV30 with TRBJ1-5, with D perhaps TRBD1 (6 bases). CDR1 and CDR2 from the germline V gene are GTSNPN and SVGIG (reference sequence). V gave up 0 bases and J gave up 6 bases, with 9 bases separating them. CDR3 length: 13 residues. As DNA, the CDR3 is TGTGCCTGGAGTGTGCAGGGGTTTCAGCCCCAGCATTTT. Translation gives CAWSVQGFQPQHF.

A word on this clone: One end of the junction does not line up with germline, which may come from a read error. The chain uses TRBV30 and TRBJ1-2, with 12 bases matching TRBD1. Germline V CDR1 and CDR2: GTSNPN, SVGIG (reference sequence). CDR3 length equals 16 residues. CDR3 region: CAWTFRDRGRHYGYAF. The CDR3 nucleotides read TGTGCCTGGACCTTCCGGGACAGGGGGCGGCACTATGGCTACGCCTTC.

The chain employs TRBV7-9 and TRBJ2-3; tentatively, D is TRBD2 (5 bases). The CDR3 length is 14 residues. Looked up from germline, CDR1 is SEHNR and CDR2 is FQNEAQ (reference sequence). V gave up 1 base and J gave up 2 bases, with 7 bases separating them. The CDR3 is CASSLGLATDTQYF. CDR3 DNA sequence: TGTGCCAGCAGCTTAGGTCTAGCCACAGATACGCAGTATTTT.

J is TRBJ1-5 and V is TRBV5-5; the D gene is possibly TRBD1 (6 bases). This CDR3 spans 15 amino acids. Germline CDR1 reads SGHKS; CDR2 reads YYEKEE (reference sequence). V gave up 2 bases and J gave up 4 bases, with 13 bases separating them. The chain's CDR3 is CASSFQTGGNQPQHF. The DNA for the CDR3 is TGTGCCAGCAGCTTTCAGACAGGTGGAAATCAGCCCCAGCATTTT.

The rearrangement joins TRBV10-3 to TRBJ2-7; 8 bases match TRBD1. V lost 6 bases and J lost 0; bases outside the gene matches: 1. The germline V gene has CDR1 ENHRY and CDR2 SYGVKD. This CDR3 contains 13 residues. CDR3 nucleotide sequence: TGTGCCATCAGGGACAGGGACTCCTACGAGCAGTACTTC. It translates to CAIRDRDSYEQYF.

This chain joins TRBV15 and TRBJ2-4; D is unresolved. The CDR3 runs 14 residues. The V and J ends lost 1 base and 8 bases respectively, with 12 bases between them. The germline V gene encodes CDR1 LNHNV and CDR2 YYDKDF (reference sequence). CDR3 sequence reads: CATSRGHDTDIQYF. CDR3 coding DNA: TGTGCCACCAGCAGAGGACATGACACAGACATTCAGTACTTC.

This chain connects TRBV7-2 to TRBJ1-2, with 7 positions matching TRBD1. J gave up 2 bases and V 2 bases, and 2 bases lay outside the gene matches. CDR1 is SGHTA and CDR2 is FQGNSA in the germline V gene. This CDR3 has 14 residues. The CDR3 here is CASSLPTGNYGYTF. DNA for the CDR3: TGTGCCAGCAGCTTACCGACAGGGAACTATGGCTACACCTTC.

The J gene is TRBJ2-7, the V gene TRBV7-2; 10 bases line up with TRBD2. Germline loops: CDR1 SGHTA, CDR2 FQGNSA. The CDR3 has 14 amino acids. V gave up 5 bases and J gave up 3 bases; unmatched junction bases: 4. Here the CDR3 reads CASSRTSGRYEQYF. The DNA of the CDR3 is TGTGCCAGCAGCAGGACTAGCGGTCGCTACGAGCAGTACTTC.

The chain couples TRBV6-5 to TRBJ1-2; TRBD1 might be the D (5 bases). CDR1 and CDR2 (germline): MNHEY, SVGAGI. There are 13 residues in the CDR3. The V end was cut by 1 base, the J end by 4 bases, with 7 bases between. The CDR3 here is CASSYYGGYGYTF. The CDR3 region has the DNA TGTGCCAGCAGTTACTACGGGGGCTATGGCTACACCTTC.

The V gene is TRBV28, the J gene TRBJ2-7; D gene ambiguous. V dropped 5 bases and J dropped 5 bases, with 7 bases sitting between them. The CDR3 totals 11 residues. Germline V lookup: CDR1 MDHEN, CDR2 SYDVKM. CDR3 residues: CASSPRDEQYF. Written as DNA, the CDR3 is TGTGCCAGCAGTCCCCGAGACGAGCAGTACTTC.

This chain connects TRBV7-2 to TRBJ2-5; 13 nucleotides align to TRBD2. CDR3 length: 15 residues. Germline V gene sequence: CDR1 SGHTA, CDR2 FQGNSA. V gave up 4 bases and J gave up 3 bases; unmatched junction bases: 2. For the CDR3, the DNA is TGTGCCAGCAGCTCGACTAGCGGGGGGAAAGAGACCCAGTACTTC. This gives the protein CASSSTSGGKETQYF.

V gene TRBV4-1 combines with J gene TRBJ1-4; 8 bases line up with TRBD1. Trimming cost V 4 bases and J 8 bases; bases outside gene matches: 12. The CDR3 contains 16 residues. The germline CDR1 and CDR2 sequences are MGHRA and YSYEKL. CDR3 nucleotide sequence: TGCGCCAGCAGCCTATCCCCGGAGACAGGGGTGGAAAAACTGTTTTTT. Amino acid sequence: CASSLSPETGVEKLFF.